The 2 T cell receptor beta chains listed next were all sequenced from one sample in a study of T cells in Graves' hyperthyroidism and ophthalmopathy. The TCR beta CDR3 regions underwent amplification using RNA transcripts as the source. Initially, a first-round RT-PCR of the TCR CDR3 employed the HTBI primer set. TCRdb used MiXCR to reprocess the multiplex PCR reads, holding one entry per CDR3 protein. Of more than 300,000 distinct CDR3 sequences listed, approximately 17% are singletons. Sequencing used blood. These receptors originate from a man aged 18 to 30 with Graves' ophthalmopathy.

The chain links TRBV4-1 to TRBJ2-7; D possibly corresponds to TRBD1 (6 bases). Trimming cost V 4 bases and J 2 bases, with 15 bases left between them. CDR1 is MGHRA, CDR2 YSYEKL, per germline. The CDR3 has 15 residues. CDR3 sequence reads: CASSLLQTGAYEQYF. The CDR3 region has the DNA TGCGCCAGCAGCCTCCTACAGACAGGAGCCTACGAGCAGTACTTC.

The chain joins TRBV2 to TRBJ1-6; D gene uncertain. Per germline, CDR1 SNHLY and CDR2 FYNNEI. V was pared by 6 bases and J by 8 bases, with 17 bases between. This CDR3 spans 15 amino acids. As DNA, the CDR3 is TGTGCCAGCAGCTCCTTAGCAGTTTCAGATTCACCCCTCCACTTT. Its translation: CASSSLAVSDSPLHF.